This TCR beta chain was retrieved from a study of cytomegalovirus exposure and HLA in healthy donors. Vbeta (60) and Jbeta (13) primers were used in the PCR. Only in-frame clones appear in the TCRdb table, and some are missing; sequencing was by immunoSEQ multiplex PCR. The table lists 130,000 to 150,000 clones, roughly three quarters of them singletons. CDR1 and CDR2 (germline): SGHTS, YDEGEE. Trimming cost V 4 bases and J 8 bases, with 19 bases left between them. The CDR3 contains 15 residues. Sequenced material: PBMCs. The sequence derives from a male donor in good health and CMV-seronegative. V and J are TRBV5-8 and TRBJ2-1; TRBD1 is a possible D gene (6 bases). CDR3: CASSLSPTGLDEQFF. The CDR3 coding sequence is TGTGCCAGCAGCCTATCTCCCACAGGGCTGGATGAGCAGTTCTTC.